These 20 T cell receptor beta chains were sequenced from one sample in a study of monozygotic twins with inflammatory bowel disease. TCRdb reprocessed the 5' RACE reads, keeping one entry per CDR3 protein, no DNA. This repertoire comprises over 110,000 distinct CDR3 sequences; its ten largest clones make up 2% to 3%. The sequencing sample was made of blood. These receptor sequences come from a human donor with ulcerative colitis or Crohn's disease, or a healthy co-twin of an affected twin (not recorded which).

The rearrangement links TRBV5-1 to TRBJ2-2; the D call of TRBD1 rests on TCRdb alone, since no DNA is present to check it. The CDR3 consists of 16 residues. Germline CDR1 SGHRS, CDR2 YFSETQ. CDR3 sequence: CASTSKPDRAIGELFF.

V and J are TRBV5-1 and TRBJ2-3; TCRdb outputs TRBD1, but without DNA this stays unchecked. The length of the CDR3 is 15 residues. From germline, CDR1 is SGHRS and CDR2 YFSETQ. CDR3 residues: CASSPGTVSTDTQYF.

The CDR3 loop is CASSADRGRTGELFF. J is TRBJ2-2 and V is TRBV2; with no DNA, the TCRdb D assignment of TRBD1 cannot be verified. Germline V gives CDR1 SNHLY, CDR2 FYNNEI. The CDR3 contains 15 residues.

CDR3 residues: CASRQDHSSYNEQFF. The V gene is TRBV27, the J gene TRBJ2-1. Germline CDR1 is MNHEY and CDR2 is SMNVEV (reference sequence). The CDR3 extends over 15 amino acids.

The CDR3: CSVEDRLADTQYF. This chain links TRBV29-1 with TRBJ2-3. The germline CDR1 and CDR2 sequences are SQVTM and ANQGSEA. This CDR3 has 13 amino acids.

The chain combines TRBV20-1 with TRBJ2-7; TCRdb designates TRBD1, a call that cannot be tested without DNA. Looked up from germline, CDR1 is DFQATT and CDR2 is SNEGSKA (reference sequence). The CDR3 totals 12 residues. The CDR3: CSVRTVYYEQYF.

The rearrangement links TRBV24-1 to TRBJ2-1; TCRdb selects TRBD1, and the lack of DNA leaves this call unchecked. CDR3 size: 14 residues. Looked up from germline, CDR1 is KGHDR and CDR2 is SFDVKD. This CDR3 reads CATSRGGAENEQFF.

The chain uses TRBV20-1 and TRBJ2-1; the D gene TCRdb calls, TRBD1, cannot be checked with no DNA. Per the germline V gene, CDR1 is DFQATT and CDR2 is SNEGSKA (reference sequence). There are 13 residues in the CDR3. CDR3 region: CSARDGTGREQFF.

The chain recombines TRBV4-3 with TRBJ1-2; TCRdb's assignment of TRBD1 cannot be checked, as there is no DNA. Germline-derived CDR1 and CDR2 are LGHNA and YSLEER. The CDR3 has 15 residues. The CDR3 sequence is CASSQEADRGYGYTF.

The V gene is TRBV7-2, the J gene TRBJ2-7; TCRdb calls TRBD1, which cannot be checked without DNA. Germline assignment: CDR1 SGHTA and CDR2 FQGNSA. CDR3 length: 16 residues. The CDR3 spells CASSLRGTDSPYEQYF.

The V gene is TRBV11-2, the J gene TRBJ2-3; the D call of TRBD1 rests on TCRdb alone, since no DNA is present to check it. This CDR3 is built from 16 residues. Germline CDR1 and CDR2: SGHAT and FQNNGV. CDR3 amino acids: CASSPFVAGQKDTQYF.

The chain has TRBV11-1 and TRBJ2-5. The germline gives CDR1 SGHAT, CDR2 FQDESV (reference sequence). CDR3 size: 14 residues. The CDR3 reads CASSSRLGKETQYF.

The V call is TRBV20-1, the J call TRBJ1-1. The CDR3 loop spans 12 amino acids. Germline lookup yields CDR1 DFQATT and CDR2 SNEGSKA (reference sequence). CDR3 sequence reads: CSALGEAEEAFF.

The CDR3 loop reads CAIKQGSDTGELFF. The chain recombines TRBV10-3 with TRBJ2-2; TCRdb outputs TRBD1, but without DNA this stays unchecked. The CDR3 is 14 residues long. Germline-derived CDR1 and CDR2 are ENHRY and SYGVKD.

The V call is TRBV5-4, the J call TRBJ2-5; the TRBD1 assignment by TCRdb is unverifiable without DNA. CDR3 length: 16 amino acids. Per the germline V gene, CDR1 is SGHNT and CDR2 is YYREEE (reference sequence). The CDR3 protein is CASSSTGARSVETQYF.

This chain links TRBV5-1 with TRBJ2-2; the TCRdb call, TRBD1, lacks DNA for checking. The CDR3 runs 15 residues. CDR1 and CDR2 from the germline V gene are SGHRS and YFSETQ. CDR3 in amino acids: CASSFGQTDTGELFF.

The rearrangement uses TRBV12-3 or TRBV12-4 and TRBJ2-3; TCRdb returns TRBD1, unconfirmable since there is no DNA. The CDR3 has 15 amino acids. CDR3 residues: CASSQQGASTDTQYF.

The CDR3 region is CASSLGSETATNEKLFF. The chain recombines TRBV12-3 or TRBV12-4 with TRBJ1-4. This CDR3 comprises 17 residues.

V gene TRBV7-2 combines with J gene TRBJ2-3; lacking DNA, the TRBD2 call made by TCRdb goes unchecked. This CDR3 has 17 amino acids. Germline-derived CDR1 and CDR2 are SGHTA and FQGNSA. The CDR3 spells CASSSKTSGGPGDTQYF.

CDR3 protein: CATSDASPSGGAYHEQYF. V usage is TRBV24-1 and J usage is TRBJ2-7; the TCRdb D gene call, TRBD2, has no DNA to confirm it. The CDR3 is 18 residues long. Germline V gives CDR1 KGHDR, CDR2 SFDVKD.